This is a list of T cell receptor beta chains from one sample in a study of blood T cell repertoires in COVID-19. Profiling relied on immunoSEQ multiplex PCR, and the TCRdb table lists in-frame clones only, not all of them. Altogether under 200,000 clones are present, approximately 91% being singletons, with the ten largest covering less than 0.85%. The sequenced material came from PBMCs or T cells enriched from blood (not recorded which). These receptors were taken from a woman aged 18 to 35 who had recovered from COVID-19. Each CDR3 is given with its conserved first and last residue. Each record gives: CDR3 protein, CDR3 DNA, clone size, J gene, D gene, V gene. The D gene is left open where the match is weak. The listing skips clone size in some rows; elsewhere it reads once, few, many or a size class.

CDR3: CASSPSSGVINEQFF
DNA: TGTGCCAGCAGCCCCTCTAGCGGTGTTATAAATGAGCAGTTCTTC
size: -
J: TRBJ2-1
D: TRBD2
V: TRBV6-5

CDR3: CASNSGQLLAFF
DNA: TGTGCCAGCAATTCCGGACAGCTTTTAGCTTTCTTT
size: -
J: TRBJ1-1
D: -
V: TRBV28

CDR3: CASSSPRGYEQYF
DNA: TGTGCCAGCAGTTCTCCCCGAGGCTACGAGCAGTACTTC
size: -
J: TRBJ2-7
D: -
V: TRBV28

CDR3: CASSPGQAQTYEQYF
DNA: TGTGCCAGCAGCCCGGGACAGGCCCAAACCTACGAGCAGTACTTC
size: -
J: TRBJ2-7
D: TRBD1
V: TRBV28

CDR3: CASSEHPNTEAFF
DNA: TGTGCCAGCAGCGAACACCCGAACACTGAAGCTTTCTTT
size: -
J: TRBJ1-1
D: -
V: TRBV6-4

CDR3: CASSATSRGNYEQYF
DNA: TGTGCCAGCAGTGCTACCTCCAGGGGAAACTACGAGCAGTACTTC
size: -
J: TRBJ2-7
D: -
V: TRBV28

CDR3: CASSPGQNTEAFF
DNA: TGTGCCAGCAGCCCCGGACAGAACACTGAAGCTTTCTTT
size: -
J: TRBJ1-1
D: -
V: TRBV14

CDR3: CASSRYINTGELFF
DNA: TGTGCCAGCAGTAGATACATAAACACCGGGGAGCTGTTTTTT
size: -
J: TRBJ2-2
D: -
V: TRBV6-5

CDR3: CASSVSGSPPNEQFF
DNA: TGTGCCAGCAGCGTGAGCGGGAGTCCCCCCAATGAGCAGTTCTTC
size: once
J: TRBJ2-1
D: TRBD2
V: TRBV9

CDR3: CASSNAAGGRDTQYF
DNA: TGTGCCAGCAGTAATGCGGCGGGAGGTCGTGATACGCAGTATTTT
size: -
J: TRBJ2-3
D: TRBD2
V: TRBV6-4

CDR3: CASSFLAGAVWEQYF
DNA: TGTGCCAGCAGTTTCCTGGCAGGGGCTGTCTGGGAGCAGTACTTC
size: -
J: TRBJ2-7
D: -
V: TRBV27

CDR3: CASSQGASYNEQFF
DNA: TGTGCCAGCAGCCAGGGGGCTTCTTACAATGAGCAGTTCTTC
size: -
J: TRBJ2-1
D: -
V: TRBV3-1/TRBV3-2

CDR3: CAWKWSGHTDTQYF
DNA: TGTGCCTGGAAGTGGTCCGGTCACACAGATACGCAGTATTTT
size: -
J: TRBJ2-3
D: -
V: TRBV30

CDR3: CASSPLGANEQFF
DNA: TGTGCCAGCTCACCACTGGGGGCAAATGAGCAGTTCTTC
size: -
J: TRBJ2-1
D: -
V: TRBV18

CDR3: CAWNKRSYEQYF
DNA: TGTGCCTGGAACAAGCGGTCCTACGAGCAGTACTTC
size: once
J: TRBJ2-7
D: -
V: TRBV30

CDR3: CASSPSRGVEETQYF
DNA: TGTGCCAGTAGTCCTAGCAGGGGAGTTGAAGAGACCCAGTACTTC
size: -
J: TRBJ2-5
D: -
V: TRBV19

CDR3: CASNEGVGSYEQYF
DNA: TGTGCCAGCAATGAGGGGGTAGGTAGCTACGAGCAGTACTTC
size: -
J: TRBJ2-7
D: -
V: TRBV28

CDR3: CASSLDRARSNQPQHF
DNA: TGTGCCAGCAGCTTAGACAGGGCCCGCTCTAATCAGCCCCAGCATTTT
size: -
J: TRBJ1-5
D: -
V: TRBV7-6

CDR3: CATSSREGQDSSPLHF
DNA: TGTGCCACCAGCTCCCGGGAGGGTCAGGATAGTTCACCCCTCCACTTT
size: -
J: TRBJ1-6
D: -
V: TRBV15

CDR3: CASSAETSEAFF
DNA: TGTGCCAGCAGCGCCGAAACGAGTGAAGCTTTCTTT
size: -
J: TRBJ1-1
D: -
V: TRBV7-8

CDR3: CASSLRASGQETQYF
DNA: TGTGCCAGCAGCTTAAGGGCTAGCGGGCAAGAGACCCAGTACTTC
size: -
J: TRBJ2-5
D: TRBD2
V: TRBV7-3

CDR3: CASSDAPGQGRFF
DNA: TGCGCCAGCAGTGACGCACCGGGACAGGGGCGGTTCTTT
size: -
J: TRBJ1-1
D: TRBD1
V: TRBV23-1

CDR3: CASSPSLWGGWDQPQHF
DNA: TGTGCCAGCAGCCCATCCCTTTGGGGGGGTTGGGATCAGCCCCAGCATTTT
size: -
J: TRBJ1-5
D: -
V: TRBV7-8

CDR3: CSASRTGGYEQYF
DNA: TGCAGTGCTAGTCGGACAGGGGGTTACGAGCAGTACTTC
size: -
J: TRBJ2-7
D: TRBD1
V: TRBV20-1

CDR3: CASSRQGVNTEAFF
DNA: TGTGCCAGCAGTCGGCAGGGGGTGAACACTGAAGCTTTCTTT
size: -
J: TRBJ1-1
D: TRBD1
V: TRBV27

CDR3: CASSLTSGRMIGELFF
DNA: TGTGCCAGCAGCCTCACTAGCGGGAGGATGATCGGGGAGCTGTTTTTT
size: once
J: TRBJ2-2
D: TRBD2
V: TRBV11-2

CDR3: CASSQRTDRGSPLHF
DNA: TGCGCCAGCAGCCAACGGACAGACCGTGGTTCACCCCTCCACTTT
size: -
J: TRBJ1-6
D: -
V: TRBV5-1

CDR3: CAISEIGGKKGEQYF
DNA: TGTGCCATCAGTGAAATAGGTGGGAAAAAGGGGGAGCAGTACTTC
size: -
J: TRBJ2-7
D: -
V: TRBV10-3

CDR3: CASSLAVTYNEQFF
DNA: TGCGCCAGCAGCTTGGCGGTTACCTACAATGAGCAGTTCTTC
size: -
J: TRBJ2-1
D: -
V: TRBV5-1

CDR3: CASSYRGLVGNEQFF
DNA: TGTGCCAGCAGCTACCGAGGACTAGTGGGCAATGAGCAGTTCTTC
size: -
J: TRBJ2-1
D: TRBD2
V: TRBV5-5

CDR3: CATTGANEQYF
DNA: TGTGCCACGACAGGGGCTAACGAGCAGTACTTC
size: -
J: TRBJ2-7
D: TRBD1
V: TRBV10-3

CDR3: CASSFGKGRSYTF
DNA: TGTGCCAGCAGTTTCGGGAAGGGGAGGAGCTACACCTTC
size: -
J: TRBJ1-2
D: -
V: TRBV27

CDR3: CASSQNGERNTEAFF
DNA: TGCGCCAGCAGCCAGAACGGGGAGAGGAACACTGAAGCTTTCTTT
size: -
J: TRBJ1-1
D: -
V: TRBV5-1

CDR3: CASNRQGLYNEQFF
DNA: TGTGCCAGCAATCGACAGGGGCTCTACAATGAGCAGTTCTTC
size: -
J: TRBJ2-1
D: TRBD1
V: TRBV27

CDR3: CSALRRGGYTF
DNA: TGCAGTGCTCTCAGGCGGGGTGGCTACACCTTC
size: -
J: TRBJ1-2
D: -
V: TRBV20-1

CDR3: CASSFRGARNTIYF
DNA: TGTGCCAGCAGCTTTCGGGGTGCAAGAAACACCATATATTTT
size: -
J: TRBJ1-3
D: -
V: TRBV5-4

CDR3: CASSVNRAKNIQYF
DNA: TGTGCCAGCAGCGTTAATCGAGCCAAAAACATTCAGTACTTC
size: -
J: TRBJ2-4
D: -
V: TRBV2

CDR3: CASTPSGGSFNEQYF
DNA: TGTGCCAGCACCCCATCGGGGGGCTCATTCAACGAGCAGTACTTC
size: -
J: TRBJ2-7
D: -
V: TRBV6-5

CDR3: CAARGGTGPKAFF
DNA: TGTGCCGCCCGAGGGGGGACAGGCCCGAAAGCTTTCTTT
size: -
J: TRBJ1-1
D: TRBD1
V: TRBV10-3